The present TCR beta chain was sequenced within a study of blood T cell repertoires in COVID-19. Overall study context: Nucleic acid was either cDNA or gDNA, and it came from T cells, B-cell-depleted T cells, or PBMCs.

Germline CDR1 reads SGHRS; CDR2 reads YFSETQ. The CDR3 runs 16 residues. J gave up 2 bases and V 4 bases, and 5 bases lay outside the gene matches. TCRdb's copy holds only in-frame clones and misses some; the assay was immunoSEQ multiplex PCR. In the table there are about 170,000 clones, 82% of which are singletons. The genes are TRBV5-1 and TRBJ2-1, with 11 bases aligning to TRBD1. Sequenced input: peripheral blood. The source is an elderly woman with active or convalescent COVID-19. In DNA form, the CDR3 reads TGCGCCAGCAGCGGGACAGGGGGAAAAGCCTACAATGAGCAGTTCTTC. Translated: CASSGTGGKAYNEQFF.